This TCR beta chain appears in the sequencing data of a study of OX40 agonist ivuxolimab in advanced cancers. Study-level results: At 0.1 to 3.0 mg/kg, clonal expansion of CD4+ and CD8+ blood T cells had occurred by week 6. Partial responders at 0.1-3.0 mg/kg had among the lowest clonal expansion.

The study sampled blood at baseline, cycle 4 day 1, and cycle 7 day 1. Sequencing was performed with immunoSEQ multiplex PCR; in TCRdb, only in-frame clones are kept and a portion is missing. The sample lists 55,000 to 80,000 clones, approximately 92% occurring once. This clone has only one observation. The antigen is not known. V lost 5 bases and J lost 6, with 11 bases in between. The germline gives CDR1 MNHEY, CDR2 SMNVEV (reference sequence). This CDR3 has 13 residues. The receptor comes from an adult with an advanced solid tumor such as melanoma, head and neck, liver or kidney cancer. The chain carries TRBV27 and TRBJ2-1; D might be TRBD1 (6 bases). Sequences were derived from CD4+ or CD8+ T cells sorted from blood, sampled in a trial of the OX40 agonist ivuxolimab. CDR3: CASSPAGANEQFF. The DNA of the CDR3 is TGTGCCAGCAGTCCGGCAGGGGCCAATGAGCAGTTCTTC.